This T cell receptor (beta chain) came from a study of blood T cell repertoires in COVID-19. V dropped 5 bases and J dropped 6; count of bases not matched to a gene: 13. There are 17 residues in the CDR3. The germline V gene encodes CDR1 SGHTA and CDR2 FQGTGA. This table comes from immunoSEQ multiplex PCR, and its TCRdb copy is limited to in-frame clones, with some not included. The sample has 200,000 or so clones, around nine tenths seen once. This clone was seen a handful of times. This TCR was sampled from a man aged 25 to 40 who had recovered from COVID-19. Sample: PBMCs or T cells enriched from blood (not recorded which). This sequence joins TRBV7-3 and TRBJ2-3; 11 positions agree with TRBD2. The CDR3 reads CASSPTLAGASPDTQYF. The CDR3 DNA sequence: TGTGCCAGCAGCCCGACACTAGCGGGGGCCTCGCCCGATACGCAGTATTTT.